What follows describes a single T cell receptor beta chain. Antigen specificity is unknown. The sample originates from a study of cytomegalovirus exposure and HLA in healthy donors. The overall study: Drawn from HLA-typed donors, approximately 86 million unique TCRs were held in an early data release.

Study-level points and caveats: The classifier reportedly diagnosed cytomegalovirus status with high sensitivity and specificity. A prior analysis recorded that most TCR beta V segments were productive about 87% or about 30% of the time. Researchers had no immune exposure information except CMV serostatus available.

CDR1 is MNHNS and CDR2 is SASEGT in the germline V gene. This CDR3 region has 11 residues. The V end was cut by 4 bases, the J end by 4 bases, with 2 bases between. The PCR made use of 60 Vbeta and 13 Jbeta primers. Some clones are missing from TCRdb's copy, which holds only in-frame ones; the method was immunoSEQ multiplex PCR. Of over 90,000 clones listed, around 74% are singletons. The clonotype comes from a female donor in good health and CMV-seropositive. The sequenced material came from PBMCs. The chain employs TRBV6-1 and TRBJ2-1; the D is unclear. The CDR3 DNA follows: TGTGCCAGCAGTGCTTACAATGAGCAGTTCTTC. This codes for CASSAYNEQFF.